The clone carrying this T cell receptor (beta chain) showed up just a few times. Its specificity is unknown. Investigators took about 9.2 milliliters of peripheral blood from every donor. Together with a sample-barcoded 5' primer, a J-beta primer mix was included in a second PCR lasting roughly 6 to 12 cycles. Any given sample supplied a minimum of 3 million CDR3-containing paired-end reads. TCRdb re-analysed the 5' RACE reads in MiXCR, keeping a single row per CDR3 protein. The data show about 620,000 distinct CDR3 sequences, with around 21% seen just once and roughly 3.4% held by the top ten. This sample is drawn from a study of blood T cells in healthy people across ages. Study-level findings and limits: Getting older went along with TCR beta diversity per million T cells dropping roughly linearly. Donors of long life had a larger count of naive CD4+ cells and greater diversity than aged donors.

In germline, CDR1 is DFQATT, CDR2 SNEGSKA (reference sequence). The CDR3 is 12 residues long. Trimming stripped 0 bases from V and 11 bases from J, with 12 bases between. This sequence originates from a man aged 65-85 years in good health. J is TRBJ2-3 and V is TRBV20-1; D remains unclear. Sample: blood. In DNA, the CDR3 is TGCAGTGCTAGAGATCTTCCTGGAGAGCAGTATTTT. This translates into CSARDLPGEQYF.